This TCR beta chain was obtained from a study of shared clonotypes between healthy human individuals. Using immunoSEQ multiplex PCR, the repertoire was profiled, and TCRdb retains in-frame clones only, with some absent. This sample carries about 2.3 million clones, around 92% of them seen once, and the ten largest clones take 0.37%. This CDR3 contains 13 residues. Between the trimmed V and J ends, which lost 0 bases and 3 bases, there was a span of 2 bases. From germline, CDR1 is MGHRA and CDR2 YSYEKL. This receptor was identified in a man between 18 and 35 years old in good health. Some clones in this sample may be carry-over from other donors' samples. Sequenced material: naive CD4+ T cells from PBMCs. Subset reported: CD45RA+ positively selected. This rearrangement joins TRBV4-1 to TRBJ1-4; D remains unclear. For the CDR3, the DNA is TGCGCCAGCAGCCAAGATCCTAATGAAAAACTGTTTTTT. Its protein product is CASSQDPNEKLFF.